Shown below are 27 T cell receptor beta chains from a single sample sequenced in a study of cytomegalovirus exposure and HLA in healthy donors. The PCR made use of 60 Vbeta and 13 Jbeta primers. Method: immunoSEQ multiplex PCR; TCRdb's copy keeps in-frame clones and lacks some. The sample records nearly 80,000 clones, 79% being singletons. Sequencing was done on a sample of PBMCs. The receptors derive from a middle-aged woman in good health and CMV-seropositive.

V gene TRBV19 combines with J gene TRBJ1-1; D call uncertain. CDR3 length equals 12 residues. CDR1 and CDR2 (germline): LNHDA, SQIVND (reference sequence). Trimming cost V 5 bases and J 9 bases, with 13 bases left between them. CDR3 coding DNA: TGTGCCAGTAGTCCCCGTACTGTACAAGCTTTCTTT. Translated: CASSPRTVQAFF.

A single count supports this clone. CDR3 region: CASSPDRGLSNEQFF. The CDR3 bases are TGCGCCAGCAGCCCGGACAGGGGTTTATCCAATGAGCAGTTCTTC. The chain is built from TRBV5-1 and TRBJ2-1, with TRBD1 matching over 9 bases. The germline CDR1 and CDR2 sequences are SGHRS and YFSETQ. V was clipped by 4 bases and J by 6 bases; unmatched bases: 8. The CDR3 totals 15 residues.

This clone was counted a few times. V and J are TRBV6-5 and TRBJ1-5, with D perhaps matching TRBD1 (6 bases). The ends were cut back, 6 bases at V and 6 bases at J, with 12 bases in the middle. In germline, CDR1 is MNHEY, CDR2 SVGAGI. There are 13 residues in the CDR3. CDR3 amino acids: CASSKIQGQPQHF. The CDR3 region has the DNA TGTGCCAGCAGCAAGATACAGGGTCAGCCCCAGCATTTT.

The V and J genes are TRBV7-9 and TRBJ2-7; D is undetermined. There are 14 residues in the CDR3. The V end lost 1 base, the J end lost 4 bases, and 11 bases lay between the germline ends. Germline CDR1 reads SEHNR; CDR2 reads FQNEAQ (reference sequence). CDR3 region: CASSLVEVAYEQYF. The CDR3 DNA is TGTGCCAGCAGCTTAGTTGAGGTCGCTTACGAGCAGTACTTC.

The CDR3 sequence is CAARDIPYGYTF. The CDR3 DNA follows: TGTGCCGCTAGGGACATACCCTATGGCTACACCTTC. J is TRBJ1-2 and V is TRBV6-1; TRBD1 might be the D (6 bases). Germline CDR1 is MNHNS and CDR2 is SASEGT. Trimming took off 11 bases at V and 4 bases at J, with 14 bases between the two ends. This CDR3 region has 12 residues.

Concerning this clone: Other DNA sequences of this sample code for an identical CDR3. This rearrangement joins TRBV2 to TRBJ1-5; D is undetermined. The CDR3 has 13 residues. Trimming shortened V by 1 base and J by 3 bases, and 4 bases separated the two germline ends. The germline gives CDR1 SNHLY, CDR2 FYNNEI. The CDR3 here is CASSEDLNQPQHF. The CDR3 DNA is TGTGCCAGCAGTGAAGATCTCAATCAGCCCCAGCATTTT. Based on the CDR3 plus reference TRBV2 and TRBJ1-5, the full variable domain is EPEVTQTPSHQVTQMGQEVILRCVPISNHLYFYWYRQILGQKVEFLVSFYNNEISEKSEIFDDQFSVERPDGSNFTLKIRSTKLEDSAMYFCASSEDLNQPQHFGDGTRLSIL.

The V and J genes are TRBV19 and TRBJ2-3; no reliable D call. Germline loops: CDR1 LNHDA, CDR2 SQIVND (reference sequence). V was clipped by 7 bases and J by 5 bases, with 13 bases between them. The CDR3 spans 13 residues. The CDR3 coding sequence is TGTGCCAGTACCCCGACTGAGCAAGATACGCAGTATTTT. Translated: CASTPTEQDTQYF.

The chain is built from TRBV29-1 and TRBJ2-6, with D possibly TRBD2 on 6 matching bases. Per germline, CDR1 SQVTM and CDR2 ANQGSEA. The V gene lost 1 base and the J gene lost 0 bases, with 16 bases spanning the gap. The CDR3 spans 18 residues. The CDR3 spells CSVEVAGNIFSGANVLTF. CDR3 in DNA: TGCAGCGTTGAAGTGGCGGGGAATATCTTCTCTGGGGCCAACGTCCTGACTTTC.

This clone was seen more than once but under ten times. V and J are TRBV7-9 and TRBJ1-5; 7 positions agree with TRBD1. CDR3 length equals 13 residues. Germline lookup yields CDR1 SEHNR and CDR2 FQNEAQ (reference sequence). Trimming took 4 bases from V and 4 from J; bases not matched to a gene: 1. The CDR3 loop is CASSSGGNQPQHF. Here the CDR3 DNA reads TGTGCCAGCAGCTCAGGGGGGAATCAGCCCCAGCATTTT.

This chain uses TRBV9 with TRBJ2-7; TRBD2 matches 8 bases. Trimming cost V 4 bases and J 5 bases; bases outside gene matches: 14. The CDR3 runs 16 residues. Germline assignment: CDR1 SGDLS and CDR2 YYNGEE. The CDR3 sequence: CASSPRPAGGPHEQYF. CDR3 coding DNA: TGTGCCAGCAGCCCCCGACCCGCGGGAGGTCCCCACGAGCAGTACTTC.

This chain links TRBV30 with TRBJ1-5; no clear D. V dropped 1 base and J dropped 5 bases, with 9 bases sitting between them. The CDR3 extends over 13 amino acids. Per germline, CDR1 GTSNPN and CDR2 SVGIG (reference sequence). The chain's CDR3 is CAWSAGLHQPQHF. CDR3 bases: TGTGCCTGGAGTGCGGGATTGCATCAGCCCCAGCATTTT.

This chain links TRBV7-8 with TRBJ2-5, with 11 bases aligning to TRBD1. The CDR3 covers 15 residues. V shed 2 bases and J 4 bases; nucleotides not matched to a gene: 3. From germline, CDR1 is SGHVS and CDR2 FQNEAQ. CDR3 nucleotides: TGTGCCAGCAGCTTACCCGGGACAGGGGGAGAGACCCAGTACTTC. Residues: CASSLPGTGGETQYF.

This clone was seen only a few times. The chain links TRBV7-6 to TRBJ2-7; D ambiguous. The CDR3 length is 14 residues. Trimming removed 5 bases at V and 3 bases at J, with 14 bases between. Germline values: CDR1 SGHVS, CDR2 FNYEAQ. CDR3 in amino acids: CASSPFFEVYEQYF. The CDR3 region has the DNA TGTGCCAGCAGCCCTTTCTTCGAGGTCTACGAGCAGTACTTC. Together with reference TRBV7-6 and TRBJ2-7, the CDR3 gives the full variable domain: GAGVSQSPRYKVTKRGQDVALRCDPISGHVSLYWYRQALGQGPEFLTYFNYEAQQDKSGLPNDRFSAERPEGSISTLTIQRTEQRDSAMYRCASSPFFEVYEQYFGPGTRLTVT.

The chain links TRBV6-1 to TRBJ2-7; 9 bases line up with TRBD1. After removal of 10 bases from V and 2 bases from J, the junction contained 6 bases not matched to a gene. Germline CDR1 and CDR2: MNHNS and SASEGT. CDR3 length: 13 amino acids. CDR3: CATLGQGTYEQYF. The CDR3 nucleotides are TGTGCCACCCTGGGACAGGGTACCTACGAGCAGTACTTC.

J is TRBJ1-2 and V is TRBV6-5, with 8 bases identical to TRBD1. There are 15 residues in the CDR3. The V gene end was trimmed by 6 bases and the J gene end by 5 bases; junction bases not matched to a gene: 11. Germline V gives CDR1 MNHEY, CDR2 SVGAGI. This chain's CDR3 is CASRQIGQGGYGYTF. CDR3 nucleotides: TGTGCCAGCAGGCAGATAGGACAGGGTGGATATGGCTACACCTTC.

This clone was detected only once. The chain has TRBV28 and TRBJ1-1, with D hard to call. CDR1 and CDR2 (germline): MDHEN, SYDVKM. V lost 2 bases and J 1 base, leaving 5 bases between the germline ends. This CDR3 is 13 amino acids long. CDR3 coding DNA: TGTGCCAGCAGTTTAAAGCCGAACACTGAAGCTTTCTTT. It specifies CASSLKPNTEAFF.

This chain uses TRBV5-8 with TRBJ1-5; D remains unclear. Deletions cut 5 bases from V and 3 bases from J, with 6 bases between. This CDR3 comprises 12 residues. The germline V gene encodes CDR1 SGHTS and CDR2 YDEGEE. CDR3 DNA sequence: TGTGCCAGCAGTTTCTACAATCAGCCCCAGCATTTT. Translation gives CASSFYNQPQHF.

With respect to this clone: Germline is not matched at one junction end, which may reflect a read error. The rearrangement links TRBV2 to TRBJ1-1; TRBD1 might be the D (5 bases). The CDR3 consists of 10 residues. Germline V gene lookup returns CDR1 SNHLY and CDR2 FYNNEI. CDR3 sequence reads: CASSGRVVIF. In DNA form, the CDR3 reads TGTGCCAGCAGCGGCAGGGTGGTGATCTTT.

This clone was seen only a few times. The chain uses TRBV7-2 and TRBJ2-7; D gene ambiguous. V lost 4 bases to trimming and J lost 4 bases, with 8 bases between them. Germline assignment: CDR1 SGHTA and CDR2 FQGNSA. The CDR3 loop spans 12 amino acids. DNA of the CDR3: TGTGCCAGCAGCTATAATCGGTACGAGCAGTACTTC. It encodes CASSYNRYEQYF.

J is TRBJ2-3 and V is TRBV19; 14 bases align to TRBD2. CDR1 and CDR2 from the germline V gene are LNHDA and SQIVND (reference sequence). The CDR3 loop spans 16 amino acids. V dropped 10 bases and J dropped 3; count of bases not matched to a gene: 9. The CDR3 reads CATRLAGGPATDTQYF. The CDR3, as DNA: TGTGCCACCCGACTAGCGGGAGGGCCTGCGACAGATACGCAGTATTTT.

This sequence joins TRBV7-2 and TRBJ2-7; 9 bases agree with TRBD2. CDR3 length: 17 residues. V lost 0 bases and J lost 7; bases outside the gene matches: 13. Germline values: CDR1 SGHTA, CDR2 FQGNSA. The CDR3 nucleotides read TGTGCCAGCAGCTTAGCGGGTCTAGCGGGACCGCAGGGGGAGCAGTACTTC. Protein: CASSLAGLAGPQGEQYF.

The chain joins TRBV4-1 to TRBJ1-2; TRBD1 matches at 8 bases. This CDR3 comprises 16 residues. Trimming cost V 4 bases and J 7 bases; bases outside gene matches: 14. From germline, CDR1 is MGHRA and CDR2 YSYEKL. The CDR3, as DNA: TGCGCCAGCAGCCCTCTGGGCAGGCAGGGGGCGACTGGCTACACCTTC. Its translation is CASSPLGRQGATGYTF.

The chain uses TRBV2 and TRBJ1-1; TRBD1 is a possible D gene (5 bases). V was pared by 3 bases and J by 2 bases, with 13 bases between. The CDR3 has 15 amino acids. Germline V gene data show CDR1 as SNHLY and CDR2 as FYNNEI. The CDR3 nucleotides read TGTGCCAGCAGTGATATGCAGGGCGCCAACACTGAAGCTTTCTTT. The encoded protein is CASSDMQGANTEAFF. Full variable domain (rest looked up from reference TRBV2 and TRBJ1-1): EPEVTQTPSHQVTQMGQEVILRCVPISNHLYFYWYRQILGQKVEFLVSFYNNEISEKSEIFDDQFSVERPDGSNFTLKIRSTKLEDSAMYFCASSDMQGANTEAFFGQGTRLTVV.

The chain combines TRBV5-1 with TRBJ1-1, with D maybe TRBD1 (6 bases). Germline CDR1 is SGHRS and CDR2 is YFSETQ. The ends were cut back, 1 base at V and 5 bases at J, with 15 bases in the middle. The CDR3 has 15 amino acids. CDR3 sequence (DNA): TGCGCCAGCAGCTTGACGGGGGGCGGTAGGACTGAAGCTTTCTTT. Protein sequence: CASSLTGGGRTEAFF.

This rearrangement joins TRBV27 to TRBJ1-4, with TRBD1 as a possible D gene (6 bases). With 5 bases removed from V and 10 bases from J, the gap between germline ends came to 20 bases. CDR1 is MNHEY, CDR2 SMNVEV, per germline (reference sequence). The length of the CDR3 is 15 residues. The CDR3 sequence is CASSPTTGGMGKLFF. Written as DNA, the CDR3 is TGTGCCAGCAGTCCAACGACAGGTGGAATGGGAAAACTGTTTTTT.

This clone was found a few times. The gene calls are TRBV10-3 and TRBJ2-1, with unresolved D. CDR1 and CDR2 (germline): ENHRY, SYGVKD. V gave up 4 bases and J gave up 0 bases, with 7 bases separating them. The CDR3 is made up of 14 amino acids. CDR3 residues: CAISASSSYNEQFF. CDR3 nucleotide sequence: TGTGCCATCAGTGCGTCGAGCTCCTACAATGAGCAGTTCTTC.

This chain joins TRBV7-8 and TRBJ2-1; maybe TRBD2 (5 bases). Germline loops: CDR1 SGHVS, CDR2 FQNEAQ. The CDR3 runs 17 residues. Between the trimmed V and J ends, which lost 2 bases and 1 base, there was a span of 15 bases. The CDR3 coding sequence is TGTGCCAGCAGCTTACGACTAATGGACCCGTCCTACAATGAGCAGTTCTTC. Protein product: CASSLRLMDPSYNEQFF. The variable domain in full, with the rest retrieved from reference TRBV7-8 and TRBJ2-1, is GAGVSQSPRYKVAKRGQDVALRCDPISGHVSLFWYQQALGQGPEFLTYFQNEAQLDKSGLPSDRFFAERPEGSVSTLKIQRTQQEDSAVYLCASSLRLMDPSYNEQFFGPGTRLTVL.